The present TCR beta chain was sequenced within a study of T cell repertoires in cytomegalovirus infection. Across the whole study: HLA-B-restricted CMV epitopes that are well studied, plus recently identified HLA-C-restricted ones, were used by the study.

As to this clonotype: Its antigen remains unidentified.

MiXCR, run by TCRdb on the reads, gives a single entry per CDR3 protein. The sample lists some 480,000 distinct CDR3 sequences; around 35% were seen once. Overall study findings and caveats: In two of eight donors, the top clonotype was HLA-C-restricted CMV-specific. Cumulative frequency of public TCR beta families picked out carriers of CMV plus the relevant HLA.

The CDR3 has 16 amino acids. With 0 bases removed from V and 2 bases from J, the gap between germline ends came to 14 bases. In germline, CDR1 is MNHEY, CDR2 SMNVEV (reference sequence). This receptor was obtained from a human donor in good health (CMV status not recorded). Some clones in this sample may be carry-over from other donors' samples. The chain is built from TRBV27 and TRBJ2-7, with a possible D match to TRBD1 (6 bases). The material sequenced was cultured PBMCs, taken from culture after CMV antigen stimulation. The CDR3 protein is CASSLSGAGRTYEQYF. CDR3 bases: TGTGCCAGCAGTTTATCGGGGGCAGGGCGCACCTACGAGCAGTACTTC.